Each of the 23 T cell receptor beta chains below was sequenced from the same sample in a study of cytomegalovirus exposure and HLA in healthy donors. PCR was performed using 60 Vbeta and 13 Jbeta primers. Profiling relied on immunoSEQ multiplex PCR, and the TCRdb table lists in-frame clones only, not all of them. The profile covers about 120,000 clones, with more than 70% appearing a single time and less than 3% taken by the ten largest. Sequenced: PBMCs. The receptors stem from a woman aged 55 to 70 in good health and CMV-seropositive.

This clone was seen repeatedly, ten times or more. The CDR3 sequence: CASRFQRAINEQYF. The CDR3, as DNA: TGTGCCAGCAGATTCCAGAGGGCAATCAACGAGCAGTACTTC. The chain joins TRBV2 to TRBJ2-7; D is perhaps TRBD2 (5 bases). V was trimmed by 6 bases and J by 5 bases, leaving 17 bases between them. The CDR3 is 14 amino acids. In germline, CDR1 is SNHLY, CDR2 FYNNEI.

The table lists this clone with a few counts. The V gene is TRBV4-1, the J gene TRBJ2-7, with 9 bases identical to TRBD1. This CDR3 is 14 amino acids long. Germline trimming cut 5 bases from V and 0 bases from J; bases unmatched to any gene: 2. The germline V gene has CDR1 MGHRA and CDR2 YSYEKL. CDR3 DNA sequence: TGCGCCAGCAGCGCGGGACAGGGCTCCTACGAGCAGTACTTC. Residues: CASSAGQGSYEQYF.

J is TRBJ1-2 and V is TRBV19; unclear D gene. Germline values: CDR1 LNHDA, CDR2 SQIVND (reference sequence). Trimming stripped 5 bases from V and 7 bases from J, with 11 bases between. The CDR3 spans 12 residues. The CDR3 sequence: CASSLGRGGYTF. Here the CDR3 DNA reads TGTGCCAGTAGTTTAGGCCGGGGTGGCTACACCTTC.

A few counts support this clone. The rearrangement links TRBV6-6 to TRBJ2-7, with TRBD2 identical over 9 bases. This CDR3 comprises 13 residues. With 6 bases clipped from V and 3 bases from J, the junction kept 3 bases outside the gene matches. Germline V lookup: CDR1 MNHNY, CDR2 SVGAGI (reference sequence). The chain's CDR3 is CASSLAGNYEQYF. CDR3 in DNA: TGTGCCAGCAGCCTAGCGGGGAACTACGAGCAGTACTTC.

The genes are TRBV19 and TRBJ2-7; 9 nucleotides line up with TRBD1. The V segment lost 6 bases and the J segment 6 bases; nucleotides outside the gene matches: 6. The CDR3 consists of 13 residues. Germline-derived CDR1 and CDR2 are LNHDA and SQIVND (reference sequence). The CDR3 nucleotides are TGTGCCAGTAGCACCGGGACAGGGACCGAGCAGTACTTC. Encoded protein: CASSTGTGTEQYF.

The genes are TRBV18 and TRBJ1-2; no firm D call. This CDR3 has 13 residues. CDR1 and CDR2 (germline): KGHSH, LQKENI. Trimming stripped 3 bases from V and 4 bases from J, with 9 bases between. The CDR3 DNA is TGTGCCAGCTCACCGGTGGAGAGCTATGGCTACACCTTC. As protein: CASSPVESYGYTF.

The J gene is TRBJ2-1, the V gene TRBV9; TRBD2 matches 12 bases. From germline, CDR1 is SGDLS and CDR2 YYNGEE. V shed 3 bases and J 6 bases; nucleotides not matched to a gene: 4. The CDR3 loop spans 15 amino acids. The DNA for the CDR3 is TGTGCCAGCAGCGCAGTGACTAGCGGGAGCAATGAGCAGTTCTTC. Translating it yields CASSAVTSGSNEQFF.

The chain employs TRBV7-9 and TRBJ2-1, with 7 bases that match TRBD2. This CDR3 spans 14 amino acids. Germline V gene sequence: CDR1 SEHNR, CDR2 FQNEAQ (reference sequence). V lost 2 bases, J lost 10 bases, and 8 bases stayed unmatched. CDR3 DNA sequence: TGTGCCAGCAGCTTAACCGATGGACTAGAGGAGCAGTTCTTC. It is translated as CASSLTDGLEEQFF.

This chain links TRBV2 with TRBJ2-2; unclear D gene. The CDR3 totals 15 residues. Trimming took 4 bases from V and 1 from J, leaving 10 bases between them. Germline V gives CDR1 SNHLY, CDR2 FYNNEI. The CDR3 spells CASSGVSGNTGELFF. The CDR3 DNA follows: TGTGCCAGCAGTGGGGTCTCAGGGAACACCGGGGAGCTGTTTTTT.

The chain couples TRBV7-7 to TRBJ1-2; D is ambiguous. This CDR3 has 17 amino acids. With 5 bases removed from V and 1 base from J, the gap between germline ends came to 20 bases. Per germline, CDR1 SSHAT and CDR2 FNYEAQ (reference sequence). The CDR3, as DNA: TGTGCCAGCAGCCCTTTAGGAGGAAGTGGGGTTAACTATGGCTACACCTTC. It specifies CASSPLGGSGVNYGYTF.

The chain couples TRBV28 to TRBJ2-6; D is perhaps TRBD1 (5 bases). Trimming left V 5 bases short and J 0 bases short, with 11 bases between. The CDR3 length is 16 residues. The germline gives CDR1 MDHEN, CDR2 SYDVKM. The CDR3 DNA reads as TGTGCCAGCAGTCCAGGGTTCGGCTCTGGGGCCAACGTCCTGACTTTC. It yields the protein CASSPGFGSGANVLTF.

This chain connects TRBV30 to TRBJ1-2; 7 bases line up with TRBD1. V shed 2 bases and J 5 bases; nucleotides not matched to a gene: 2. The CDR3 loop spans 12 amino acids. The germline V gene has CDR1 GTSNPN and CDR2 SVGIG (reference sequence). DNA for the CDR3: TGTGCCTGGAGTCCACAGGGGTATGGCTACACCTTC. It is translated as CAWSPQGYGYTF.

CDR3 coding DNA: TGTGCCAGCAGCTTGTTAAGCGGTGAAAAACTGTTTTTT. As protein: CASSLLSGEKLFF. The gene calls are TRBV7-9 and TRBJ1-4; no reliable D call. Trimming shortened V by 3 bases and J by 7 bases, and 9 bases separated the two germline ends. The CDR3 contains 13 residues. Germline CDR1 reads SEHNR; CDR2 reads FQNEAQ (reference sequence).

J is TRBJ2-3 and V is TRBV13; D is ambiguous. This CDR3 spans 12 amino acids. V was cut by 4 bases and J by 1 base, with 3 bases left in between. Germline CDR1 reads PRHDT; CDR2 reads FYEKMQ (reference sequence). Here the CDR3 reads CASSSGTDTQYF. As DNA, the CDR3 is TGTGCCAGCAGCTCGGGCACAGATACGCAGTATTTT.

The genes are TRBV18 and TRBJ2-5, with 8 positions matching TRBD2. J lost 5 bases, V lost 2 bases, and 4 bases had no gene match. The germline CDR1 and CDR2 sequences are KGHSH and LQKENI. The CDR3 covers 14 residues. CDR3 sequence (DNA): TGTGCCAGCTCACCAACTTCTAGCGGGGAGACCCAGTACTTC. As protein: CASSPTSSGETQYF.

V gene TRBV7-2 combines with J gene TRBJ2-5, with D possibly TRBD1 on 6 matching bases. Germline V gene lookup returns CDR1 SGHTA and CDR2 FQGNSA. The V end lost 6 bases, the J end lost 2 bases, and 13 bases lay between the germline ends. The CDR3 spans 14 residues. In nucleotides, the CDR3 is TGTGCCAGCAGACGGGACACTGGACAAGAGACCCAGTACTTC. It encodes CASRRDTGQETQYF.

This clone is a singleton in its sample. A read error may account for a junction end that differs from germline. The chain joins TRBV4-1 to TRBJ2-3; TRBD1 aligns across 11 bases. Germline CDR1 is MGHRA and CDR2 is YSYEKL. CDR3 length equals 15 residues. The DNA of the CDR3 is TGCGCCAGCAGCGATGGGGACAGGGGGTCAGAAACGCAGTATTTT. Translating gives CASSDGDRGSETQYF.

The rearrangement joins TRBV6-5 to TRBJ1-4, with D possibly being TRBD1 (5 bases). V was pared by 8 bases and J by 2 bases, with 12 bases between. The CDR3 consists of 14 residues. The germline V gene has CDR1 MNHEY and CDR2 SVGAGI. CDR3 sequence: CASVQGATNEKLFF. In nucleotides, the CDR3 is TGTGCCAGCGTGCAGGGTGCGACTAATGAAAAACTGTTTTTT.

The chain recombines TRBV2 with TRBJ2-2; weak D call: TRBD2 (5 bases). V was cut by 1 base and J by 6 bases, with 6 bases left in between. Looked up from germline, CDR1 is SNHLY and CDR2 is FYNNEI. This CDR3 spans 13 amino acids. CDR3 residues: CASSEDGAGELFF. The CDR3 bases are TGTGCCAGCAGTGAAGACGGGGCCGGGGAGCTGTTTTTT.

This chain connects TRBV2 to TRBJ2-1; D is possibly TRBD1 (5 bases). V lost 3 bases and J 7 bases, leaving 19 bases between the germline ends. Germline CDR1 and CDR2: SNHLY and FYNNEI. CDR3 length: 16 amino acids. The CDR3 DNA reads as TGTGCCAGCAGTGACCCCCCCCAGGGCCGAAGGAATGAGCAGTTCTTC. Encoded protein: CASSDPPQGRRNEQFF.

The chain joins TRBV18 to TRBJ2-5, with 10 nucleotides matching TRBD2. The V gene end was trimmed by 3 bases and the J gene end by 0 bases; junction bases not matched to a gene: 7. CDR3 length equals 17 residues. Germline V gene lookup returns CDR1 KGHSH and CDR2 LQKENI. CDR3 in DNA: TGTGCCAGCTCACCGCGGACTAGCGGAATCTACCAAGAGACCCAGTACTTC. Amino acids: CASSPRTSGIYQETQYF.

The chain has TRBV4-1 and TRBJ2-1, with 9 bases that match TRBD2. The CDR3 spans 14 residues. Trimming at V came to 0 bases and at J to 15 bases, leaving 9 bases not matched to a gene. Germline CDR1 and CDR2: MGHRA and YSYEKL. The CDR3 here is CASSQDRGSGRWFF. The CDR3 nucleotides are TGCGCCAGCAGCCAAGATAGGGGTAGCGGGAGATGGTTCTTC.

The chain joins TRBV18 to TRBJ1-4, with TRBD1 matching over 7 bases. J gave up 2 bases and V 2 bases, and 2 bases lay outside the gene matches. Germline-derived CDR1 and CDR2 are KGHSH and LQKENI. This CDR3 comprises 15 residues. In nucleotides, the CDR3 is TGTGCCAGCTCACCAAACAGGGGTACTAATGAAAAACTGTTTTTT. It specifies CASSPNRGTNEKLFF. The variable domain in full, with the rest retrieved from reference TRBV18 and TRBJ1-4, is NAGVMQNPRHLVRRRGQEARLRCSPMKGHSHVYWYRQLPEEGLKFMVYLQKENIIDESGMPKERFSAEFPKEGPSILRIQQVVRGDSAAYFCASSPNRGTNEKLFFGSGTQLSVL.